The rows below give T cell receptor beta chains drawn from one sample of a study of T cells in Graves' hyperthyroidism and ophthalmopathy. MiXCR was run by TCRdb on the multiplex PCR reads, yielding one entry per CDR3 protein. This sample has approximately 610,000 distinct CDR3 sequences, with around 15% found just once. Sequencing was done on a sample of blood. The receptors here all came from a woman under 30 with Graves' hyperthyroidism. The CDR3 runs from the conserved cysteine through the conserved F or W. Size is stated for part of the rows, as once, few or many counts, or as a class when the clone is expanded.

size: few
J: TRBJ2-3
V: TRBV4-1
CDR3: CASSQPLRDRSHTQYF

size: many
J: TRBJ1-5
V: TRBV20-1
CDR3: CSARVVLRQHF

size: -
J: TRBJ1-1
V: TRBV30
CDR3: CAWSPRGQANTEAFF

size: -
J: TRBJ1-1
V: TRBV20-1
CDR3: CSARDWRGTGVRFTEAFF

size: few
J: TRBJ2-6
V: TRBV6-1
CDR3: CASSDQAGTGANVLTF

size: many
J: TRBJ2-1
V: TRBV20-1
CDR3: CSARGTSGMLGLEQFF

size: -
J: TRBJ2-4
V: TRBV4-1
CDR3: CASSQDGVDRLAKNIQYF

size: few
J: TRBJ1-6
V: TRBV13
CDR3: CASSPALPGSYNSPLHF

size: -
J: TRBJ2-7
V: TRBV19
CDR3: CASSVSGGNYEQYF

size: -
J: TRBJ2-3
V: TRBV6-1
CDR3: CASKVWRGGGTQYF

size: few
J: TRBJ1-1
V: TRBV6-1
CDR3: CASSEMARGFSEAFF

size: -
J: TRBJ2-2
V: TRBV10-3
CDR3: CAISFTGELFF

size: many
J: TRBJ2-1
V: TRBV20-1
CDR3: CSARDRVAGVRRDNEQFF

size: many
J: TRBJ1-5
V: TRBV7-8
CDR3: CASSPREYSNQPQHF

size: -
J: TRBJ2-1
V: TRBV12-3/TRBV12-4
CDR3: CARSGQGRYEDEQFF

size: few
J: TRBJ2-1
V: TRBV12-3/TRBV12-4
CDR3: CASTQGDEQFF

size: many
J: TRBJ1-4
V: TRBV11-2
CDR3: CASSFRGAVNEKLFF

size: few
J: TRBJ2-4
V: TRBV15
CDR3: CATSRDQGGNIQYF

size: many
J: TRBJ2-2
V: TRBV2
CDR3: CASSEVRLAGGNTGELFF

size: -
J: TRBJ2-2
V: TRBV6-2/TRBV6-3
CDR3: CASSYVGVHTGELFF

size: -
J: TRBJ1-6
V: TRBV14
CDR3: CASSQGLNRNSPLHF

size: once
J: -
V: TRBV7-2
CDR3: CASSLVQETQFF

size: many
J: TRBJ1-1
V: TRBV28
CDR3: CASSILGRNTEAFF

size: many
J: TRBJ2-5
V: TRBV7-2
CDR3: CASSLELSGGGRGTQYF

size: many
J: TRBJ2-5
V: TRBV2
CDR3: CASRGTGGETQYF

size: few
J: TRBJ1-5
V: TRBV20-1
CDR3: CSVRDGNQPQHF

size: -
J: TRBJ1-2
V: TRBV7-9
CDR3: CASSLANGRANYGYTF

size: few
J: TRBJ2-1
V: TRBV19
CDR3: CASSKAGSSYNEQFF

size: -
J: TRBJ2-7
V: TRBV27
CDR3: CASSDSLGLAGGSHRAYEQYF

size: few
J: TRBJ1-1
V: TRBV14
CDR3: CASSLTGRIGVTEAFF

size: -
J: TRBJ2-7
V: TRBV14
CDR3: CASSQDWNEQYF

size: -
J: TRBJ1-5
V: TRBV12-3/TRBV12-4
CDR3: CASSLPSGGQPQHF

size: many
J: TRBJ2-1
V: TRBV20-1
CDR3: CSAAETSGLSSYNEQFF

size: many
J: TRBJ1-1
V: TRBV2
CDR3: CASKHRGMNTEAFF

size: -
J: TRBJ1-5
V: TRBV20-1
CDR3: CSVQGAPAQPQHF

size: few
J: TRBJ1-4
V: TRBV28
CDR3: CASNDGHATNEKLFF

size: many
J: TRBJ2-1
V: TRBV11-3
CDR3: CASSPNSYNEQFF

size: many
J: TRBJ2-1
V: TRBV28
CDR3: CASSLYSSGNEQFF